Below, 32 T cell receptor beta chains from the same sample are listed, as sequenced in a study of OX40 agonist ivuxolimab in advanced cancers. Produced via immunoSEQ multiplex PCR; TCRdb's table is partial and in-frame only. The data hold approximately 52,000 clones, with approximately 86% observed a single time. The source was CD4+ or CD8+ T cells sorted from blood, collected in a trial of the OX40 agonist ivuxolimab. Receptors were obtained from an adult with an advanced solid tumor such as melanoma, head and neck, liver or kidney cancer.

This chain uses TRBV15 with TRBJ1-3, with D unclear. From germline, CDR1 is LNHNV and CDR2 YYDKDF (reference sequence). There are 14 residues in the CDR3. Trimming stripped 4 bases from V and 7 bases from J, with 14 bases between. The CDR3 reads CATSIGPRGNTIYF. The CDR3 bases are TGTGCCACCAGCATAGGACCCCGAGGGAACACCATATATTTT.

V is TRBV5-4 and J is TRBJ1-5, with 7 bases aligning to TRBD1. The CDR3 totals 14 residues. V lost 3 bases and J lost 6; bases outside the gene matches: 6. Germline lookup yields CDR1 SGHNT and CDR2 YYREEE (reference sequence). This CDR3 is CASSSGTAGQPQHF. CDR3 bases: TGTGCCAGCAGCTCTGGGACAGCAGGTCAGCCCCAGCATTTT.

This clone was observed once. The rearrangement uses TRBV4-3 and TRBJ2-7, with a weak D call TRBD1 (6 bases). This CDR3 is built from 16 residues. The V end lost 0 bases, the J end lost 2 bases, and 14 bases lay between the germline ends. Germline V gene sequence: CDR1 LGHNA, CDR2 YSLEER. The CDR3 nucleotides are TGCGCCAGCAGCCAAGATTCGACAGGAAGTACCTACGAGCAGTACTTC. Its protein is CASSQDSTGSTYEQYF.

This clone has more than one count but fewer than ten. The CDR3 is CASSLATGRATDTQYF. CDR3 coding DNA: TGTGCCAGCAGCTTGGCCACTGGCAGGGCCACAGATACGCAGTATTTT. The chain recombines TRBV5-6 with TRBJ2-3; D is possibly TRBD1 (5 bases). V gave up 0 bases and J gave up 2 bases, with 13 bases separating them. Germline CDR1 reads SGHDT; CDR2 reads YYEEEE. The CDR3 spans 16 residues.

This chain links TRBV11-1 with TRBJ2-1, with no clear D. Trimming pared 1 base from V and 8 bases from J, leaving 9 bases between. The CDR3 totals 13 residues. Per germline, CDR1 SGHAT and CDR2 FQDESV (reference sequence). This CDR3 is CASSLEDWDEQFF. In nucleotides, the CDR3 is TGTGCCAGCAGCTTAGAAGACTGGGATGAGCAGTTCTTC.

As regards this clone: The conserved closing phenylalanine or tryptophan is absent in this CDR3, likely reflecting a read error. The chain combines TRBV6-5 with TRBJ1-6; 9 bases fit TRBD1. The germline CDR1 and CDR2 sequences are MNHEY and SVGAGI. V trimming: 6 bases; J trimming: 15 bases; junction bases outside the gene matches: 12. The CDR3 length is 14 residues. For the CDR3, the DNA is TGTGCCAGCAGACCCGGACAGGGGCATCTTCTCCTCCACCTT. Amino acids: CASRPGQGHLLLHL.

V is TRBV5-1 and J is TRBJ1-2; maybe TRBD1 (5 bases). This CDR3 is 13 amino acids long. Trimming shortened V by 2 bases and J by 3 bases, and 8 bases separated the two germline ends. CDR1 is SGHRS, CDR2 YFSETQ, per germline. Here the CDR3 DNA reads TGCGCCAGCAGCTTCGGGGGTGACTATGGCTACACCTTC. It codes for CASSFGGDYGYTF.

In DNA form, the CDR3 reads TGCGCCAGCAAGGATGGGGCCAACGTCCTGACTTTC. Translation gives CASKDGANVLTF. This chain links TRBV5-1 with TRBJ2-6, with no clear D. CDR3 size: 12 residues. Trimming left V 6 bases short and J 3 bases short, with 4 bases between. Germline V gene sequence: CDR1 SGHRS, CDR2 YFSETQ.

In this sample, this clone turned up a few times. CDR3 in amino acids: CASSDNRAPEAFF. CDR3 DNA sequence: TGCGCCAGCAGCGACAACAGGGCCCCTGAAGCTTTCTTT. The chain has TRBV5-1 and TRBJ1-1; D possibly corresponds to TRBD1 (6 bases). Trimming pared 4 bases from V and 6 bases from J, leaving 13 bases between. CDR1 SGHRS and CDR2 YFSETQ come from the germline V gene. The CDR3 consists of 13 residues.

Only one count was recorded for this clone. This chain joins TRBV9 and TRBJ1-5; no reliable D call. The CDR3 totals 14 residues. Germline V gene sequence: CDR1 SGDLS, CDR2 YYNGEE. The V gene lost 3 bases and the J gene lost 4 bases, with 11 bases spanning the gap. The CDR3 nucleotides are TGTGCCAGCAGCGCTGCTGGGCGGAATCAGCCCCAGCATTTT. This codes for CASSAAGRNQPQHF.

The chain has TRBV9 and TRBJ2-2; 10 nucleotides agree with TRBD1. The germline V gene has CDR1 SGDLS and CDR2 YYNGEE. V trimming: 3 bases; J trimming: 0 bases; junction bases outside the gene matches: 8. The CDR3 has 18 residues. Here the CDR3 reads CASSAGDRGWANTGELFF. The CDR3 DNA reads TGTGCCAGCAGCGCTGGGGACAGGGGTTGGGCGAACACCGGGGAGCTGTTTTTT.

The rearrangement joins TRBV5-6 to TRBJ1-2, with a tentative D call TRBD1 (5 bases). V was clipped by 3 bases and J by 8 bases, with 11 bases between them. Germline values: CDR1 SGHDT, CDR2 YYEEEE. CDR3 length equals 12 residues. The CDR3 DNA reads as TGTGCCAGCAGCTGGACGGGGGAGGGCTACACCTTC. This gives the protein CASSWTGEGYTF. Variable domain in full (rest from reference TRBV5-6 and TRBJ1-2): DAGVTQSPTHLIKTRGQQVTLRCSPKSGHDTVSWYQQALGQGPQFIFQYYEEEERQRGNFPDRFSGHQFPNYSSELNVNALLLGDSALYLCASSWTGEGYTFGSGTRLTVV.

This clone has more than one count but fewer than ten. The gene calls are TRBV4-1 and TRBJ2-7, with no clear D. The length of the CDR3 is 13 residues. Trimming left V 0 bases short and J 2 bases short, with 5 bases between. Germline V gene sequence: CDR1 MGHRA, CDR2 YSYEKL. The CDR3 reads CASSQDPTYEQYF. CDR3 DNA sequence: TGCGCCAGCAGCCAAGATCCAACCTACGAGCAGTACTTC.

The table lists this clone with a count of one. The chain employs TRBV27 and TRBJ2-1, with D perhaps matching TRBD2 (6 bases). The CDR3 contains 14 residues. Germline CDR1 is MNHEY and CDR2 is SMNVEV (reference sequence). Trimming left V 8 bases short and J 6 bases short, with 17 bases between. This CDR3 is CASSTGGVINEQFF. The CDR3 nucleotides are TGTGCCAGCTCTACAGGAGGGGTCATCAATGAGCAGTTCTTC.

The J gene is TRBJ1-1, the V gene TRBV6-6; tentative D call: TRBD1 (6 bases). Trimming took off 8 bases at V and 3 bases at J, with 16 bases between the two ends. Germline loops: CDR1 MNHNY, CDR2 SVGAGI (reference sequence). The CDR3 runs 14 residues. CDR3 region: CASFQGQGDTEAFF. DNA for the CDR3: TGTGCCAGCTTTCAGGGGCAGGGCGACACTGAAGCTTTCTTT.

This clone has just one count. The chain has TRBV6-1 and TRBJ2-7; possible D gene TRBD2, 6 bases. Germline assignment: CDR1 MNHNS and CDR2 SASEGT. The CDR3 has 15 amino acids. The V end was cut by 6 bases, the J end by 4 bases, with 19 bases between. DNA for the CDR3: TGTGCCAGCAGGATGGGAGGCGGAGACTTTTACGAGCAGTACTTC. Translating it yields CASRMGGGDFYEQYF.

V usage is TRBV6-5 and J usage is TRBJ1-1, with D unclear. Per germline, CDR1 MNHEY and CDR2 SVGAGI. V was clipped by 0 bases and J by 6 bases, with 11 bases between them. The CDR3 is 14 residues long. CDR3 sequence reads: CASSYSVGRPEAFF. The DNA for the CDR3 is TGTGCCAGCAGTTACTCGGTAGGTAGGCCTGAAGCTTTCTTT.

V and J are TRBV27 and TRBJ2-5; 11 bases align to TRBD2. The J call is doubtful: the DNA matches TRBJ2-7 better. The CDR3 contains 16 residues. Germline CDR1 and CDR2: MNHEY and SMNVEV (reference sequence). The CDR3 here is CASSPRGLAGGGEQYF. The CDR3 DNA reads TGTGCCAGCAGTCCCCGGGGCCTAGCGGGGGGAGGCGAGCAGTACTTC.

The CDR3 coding sequence is TGTGCCAGCAGTGATCCAGAGGGACAGATAAACTATGGCTACACCTTC. Its protein is CASSDPEGQINYGYTF. This rearrangement joins TRBV2 to TRBJ1-2; 7 bases map to TRBD1. With V trimmed by 3 bases and J by 2 bases, 9 bases remained unmatched. The germline V gene encodes CDR1 SNHLY and CDR2 FYNNEI. This CDR3 contains 16 residues.

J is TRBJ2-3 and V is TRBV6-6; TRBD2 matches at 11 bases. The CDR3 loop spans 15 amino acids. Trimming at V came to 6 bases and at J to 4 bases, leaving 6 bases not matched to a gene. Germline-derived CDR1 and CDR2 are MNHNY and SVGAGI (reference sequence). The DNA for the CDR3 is TGTGCCAGCAGCCCCGGACTAGCGGGCCCAGATACGCAGTATTTT. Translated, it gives CASSPGLAGPDTQYF.

CDR3 coding DNA: TGCGCCAGCAGCCAAGCCCCGGGCGGAGGCTATGGCTACACCTTC. It translates to CASSQAPGGGYGYTF. The rearrangement joins TRBV4-3 to TRBJ1-2; no definite D call. The length of the CDR3 is 15 residues. Trimming shortened V by 1 base and J by 4 bases, and 13 bases separated the two germline ends. Per the germline V gene, CDR1 is LGHNA and CDR2 is YSLEER.

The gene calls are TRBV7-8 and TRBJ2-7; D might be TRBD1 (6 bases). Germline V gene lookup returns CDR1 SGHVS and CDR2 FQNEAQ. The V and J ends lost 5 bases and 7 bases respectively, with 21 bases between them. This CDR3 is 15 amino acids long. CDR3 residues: CASSPLAGVMMEQYF. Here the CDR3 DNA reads TGTGCCAGCAGCCCCCTGGCAGGGGTAATGATGGAGCAGTACTTC.

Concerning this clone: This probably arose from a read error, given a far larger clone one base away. CDR3 protein: CASSGVMSTEAFF. In DNA, the CDR3 is TGTGCCAGCAGTGGAGTGATGAGCACTGAAGCTTTCTTT. This rearrangement joins TRBV28 to TRBJ1-1; no definite D call. The CDR3 runs 13 residues. V dropped 5 bases and J dropped 4 bases, with 11 bases sitting between them. The germline CDR1 and CDR2 sequences are MDHEN and SYDVKM.

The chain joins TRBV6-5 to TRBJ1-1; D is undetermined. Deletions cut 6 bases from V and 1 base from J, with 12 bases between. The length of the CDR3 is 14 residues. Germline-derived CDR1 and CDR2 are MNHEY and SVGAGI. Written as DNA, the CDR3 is TGTGCCAGCAGCCCGACGTGGGGGAACACTGAAGCTTTCTTT. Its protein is CASSPTWGNTEAFF.

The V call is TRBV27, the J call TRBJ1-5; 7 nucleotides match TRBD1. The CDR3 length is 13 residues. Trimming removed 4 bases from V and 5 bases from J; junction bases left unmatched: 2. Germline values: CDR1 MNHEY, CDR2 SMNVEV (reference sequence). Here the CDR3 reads CASSSGQDQPQHF. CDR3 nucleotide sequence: TGTGCCAGCAGTTCAGGACAGGATCAGCCCCAGCATTTT.

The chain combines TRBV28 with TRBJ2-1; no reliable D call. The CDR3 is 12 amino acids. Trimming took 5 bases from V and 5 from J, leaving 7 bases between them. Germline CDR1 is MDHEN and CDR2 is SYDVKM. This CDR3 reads CASSRWNNEQFF. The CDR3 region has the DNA TGTGCCAGCAGTCGGTGGAACAATGAGCAGTTCTTC. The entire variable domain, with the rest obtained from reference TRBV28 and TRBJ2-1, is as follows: DVKVTQSSRYLVKRTGEKVFLECVQDMDHENMFWYRQDPGLGLRLIYFSYDVKMKEKGDIPEGYSVSREKKERFSLILESASTNQTSMYLCASSRWNNEQFFGPGTRLTVL.

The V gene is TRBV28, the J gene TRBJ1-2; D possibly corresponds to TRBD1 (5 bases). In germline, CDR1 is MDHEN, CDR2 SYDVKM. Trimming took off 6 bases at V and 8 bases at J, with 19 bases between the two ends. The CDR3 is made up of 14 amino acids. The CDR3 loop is CASSLMGGWEGYTF. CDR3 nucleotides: TGTGCCAGCAGCCTCATGGGGGGGTGGGAAGGCTACACCTTC.

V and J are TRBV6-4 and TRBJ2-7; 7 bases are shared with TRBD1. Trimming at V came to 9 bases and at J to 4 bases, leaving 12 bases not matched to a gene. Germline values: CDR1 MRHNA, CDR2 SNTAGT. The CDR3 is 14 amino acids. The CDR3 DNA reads TGTGCCAGGCCTCAGGGGGTTGACCATTACGAGCAGTACTTC. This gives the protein CARPQGVDHYEQYF.

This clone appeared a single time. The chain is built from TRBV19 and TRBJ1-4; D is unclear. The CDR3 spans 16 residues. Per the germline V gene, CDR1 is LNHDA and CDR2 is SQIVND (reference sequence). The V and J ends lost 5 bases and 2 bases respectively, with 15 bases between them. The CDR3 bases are TGTGCCAGTAGTCCGTTTTCGGCAGCGACTAATGAAAAACTGTTTTTT. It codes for CASSPFSAATNEKLFF.

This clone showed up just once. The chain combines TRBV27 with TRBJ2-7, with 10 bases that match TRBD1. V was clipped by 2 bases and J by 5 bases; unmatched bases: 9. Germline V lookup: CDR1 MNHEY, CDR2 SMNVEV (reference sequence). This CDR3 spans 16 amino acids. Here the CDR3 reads CASSLGRDRGINEQYF. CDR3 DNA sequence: TGTGCCAGCAGTTTAGGGCGGGACAGGGGAATCAACGAGCAGTACTTC.

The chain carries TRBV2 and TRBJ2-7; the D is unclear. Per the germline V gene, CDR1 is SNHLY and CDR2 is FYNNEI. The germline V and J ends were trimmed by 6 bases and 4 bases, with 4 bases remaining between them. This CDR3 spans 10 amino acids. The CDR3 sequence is CASRRYEQYF. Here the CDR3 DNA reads TGTGCCAGCAGACGGTACGAGCAGTACTTC.

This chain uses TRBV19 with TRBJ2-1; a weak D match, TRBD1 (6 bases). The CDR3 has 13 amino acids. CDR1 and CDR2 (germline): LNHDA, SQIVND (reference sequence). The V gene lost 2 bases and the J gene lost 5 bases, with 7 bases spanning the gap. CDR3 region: CASSINRDNEQFF. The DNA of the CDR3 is TGTGCCAGTAGTATAAACAGGGACAATGAGCAGTTCTTC.